Described below is a single TCR beta chain sequence and its context. Original processing methods: The assay estimated nucleated cells by amplifying reference gene primers. Method: immunoSEQ multiplex PCR; TCRdb's copy keeps in-frame clones and lacks some. That table gives V, J and clone size, and the DNA gave D and trimming. This table has under 250,000 clones, roughly nine tenths appearing once. This entry belongs to a study of blood T cell repertoires in COVID-19. On the study more broadly: The study drew acute and convalescent COVID-19 samples from the United States, Italy and Spain. PBMCs, B-cell-depleted T cells, or T cells provided the cDNA or gDNA that made up the material.

Germline V gene lookup returns CDR1 SGHRS and CDR2 YFSETQ. V shed 2 bases, J shed 2 bases, and the junction held 8 bases outside the gene matches. CDR3 length equals 16 residues. The sequence derives from a woman aged 60-75 years who had recovered from COVID-19. The chain has TRBV5-1 and TRBJ2-3; the match to TRBD1 covers 7 bases. The sample taken for sequencing was peripheral blood. The CDR3 nucleotides are TGCGCCAGCAGCTTCCAGACAGGGCCCTCCACAGATACGCAGTATTTT. Its translation: CASSFQTGPSTDTQYF.